This T cell receptor (beta chain) was profiled in a study of cytomegalovirus exposure and HLA in healthy donors. Looking at the study overall: Genotyping showed less than 85% of 300 to 450 donors falling in the Caucasian-associated ancestry cluster.

The germline CDR1 and CDR2 sequences are SEHNR and FQNEAQ (reference sequence). The CDR3 covers 14 residues. The junction had 4 bases not matched to a gene; V was cut back by 10 bases and J by 1 base. In its sample, this clone was seen a few times. Antigen: not known. Study findings and constraints: Another analysis was done later, and it associated approximately 15,000 TCR beta sequences with HLA alleles at 0.05 false discovery rate. In presence/absence analyses, roughly uniform sequencing depth across donors was assumed.

PCR was performed using 60 Vbeta and 13 Jbeta primers. Sequenced by immunoSEQ multiplex PCR; TCRdb stores in-frame clones only, minus some. The sample comprises some 180,000 clones, roughly 8.7% of which are singletons, and 1% to 1.5% rests with the top ten. V usage is TRBV7-9 and J usage is TRBJ2-1; 10 positions match TRBD2. The source of this sequence is a woman aged 25-40 years in good health and CMV-seropositive. The sample consisted of PBMCs. DNA of the CDR3: TGTGCCACCCCTAGCGGGAGTTCCTACAATGAGCAGTTCTTC. Protein sequence: CATPSGSSYNEQFF.